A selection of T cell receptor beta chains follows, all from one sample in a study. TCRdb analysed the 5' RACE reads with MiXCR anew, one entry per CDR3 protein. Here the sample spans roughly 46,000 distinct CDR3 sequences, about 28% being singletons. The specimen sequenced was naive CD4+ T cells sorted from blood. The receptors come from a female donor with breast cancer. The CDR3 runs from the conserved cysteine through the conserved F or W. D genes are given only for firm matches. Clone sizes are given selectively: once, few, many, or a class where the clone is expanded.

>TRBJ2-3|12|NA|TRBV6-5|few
CASIPIGGPQYF
TGTGCCAGCATTCCTATAGGGGGTCCGCAGTATTTT
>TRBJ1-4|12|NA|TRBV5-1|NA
CASSLYNEKLFF
TGCGCCAGCAGCTTATATAATGAAAAACTGTTTTTT
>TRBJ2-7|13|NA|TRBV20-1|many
CSARDPQVRGQYF
TGCAGTGCTAGAGATCCTCAGGTTAGGGGGCAGTACTTC
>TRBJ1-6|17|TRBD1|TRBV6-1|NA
CASSDRSRQGAYSPLHF
TGTGCCAGCAGTGATAGGTCGAGACAGGGGGCCTATTCACCCCTCCACTTT
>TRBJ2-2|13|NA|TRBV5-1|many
CASSLDVTGELFF
TGCGCCAGCAGCTTGGACGTTACCGGGGAGCTGTTTTTT
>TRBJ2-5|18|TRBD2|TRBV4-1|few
CASSQRDLAGVGGETQYF
TGCGCCAGCAGCCAAAGAGACCTAGCGGGAGTGGGGGGAGAGACCCAGTACTTC
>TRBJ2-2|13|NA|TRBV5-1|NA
CASSLDGTGELFF
TGCGCCAGCAGCTTGGACGGCACCGGGGAGCTGTTTTTT
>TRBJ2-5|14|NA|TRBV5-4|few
CASSPGGSLETQYF
TGTGCCAGCAGCCCTGGTGGTAGTCTGGAGACCCAGTACTTC
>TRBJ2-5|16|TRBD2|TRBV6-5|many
CASSYSLLAGVETQYF
TGTGCCAGCAGTTACTCACTTCTAGCGGGGGTTGAGACCCAGTACTTC
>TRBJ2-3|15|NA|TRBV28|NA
CATCPAGLSTDTQYF
TGTGCCACCTGCCCAGCGGGTCTTAGCACAGATACGCAGTATTTT
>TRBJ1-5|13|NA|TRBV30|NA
CAWSVGGDQPQHF
TGTGCCTGGAGTGTTGGGGGGGACCAGCCCCAGCATTTT
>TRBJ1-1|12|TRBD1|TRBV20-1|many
CSAQGDNTEAFF
TGCAGTGCACAGGGGGACAACACTGAAGCTTTCTTT
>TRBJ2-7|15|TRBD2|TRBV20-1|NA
CSARATSGSQYEQCF
TGCAGTGCTAGGGCTACTAGCGGGAGCCAATACGAGCAGTGCTTC
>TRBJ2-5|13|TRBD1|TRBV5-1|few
CASSFYRGETQYF
TGCGCCAGCAGCTTCTACAGGGGAGAGACCCAGTACTTC
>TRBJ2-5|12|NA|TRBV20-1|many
CSAAVYQETQYF
TGCAGTGCTGCGGTGTACCAAGAGACCCAGTACTTC
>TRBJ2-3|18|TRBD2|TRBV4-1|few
CASSQESSGRSSTDTQYF
TGCGCCAGCAGCCAAGAATCTAGCGGGAGATCTAGCACAGATACGCAGTATTTT
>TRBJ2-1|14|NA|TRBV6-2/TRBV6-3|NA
CASTHPTSRYEQFF
TGTGCCAGCACCCACCCCACTAGTAGGTATGAGCAGTTCTTC
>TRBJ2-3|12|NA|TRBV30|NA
CAWSEATDTQYF
TGTGCCTGGAGTGAAGCGACAGATACGCAGTATTTT
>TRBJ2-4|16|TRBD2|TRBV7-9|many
CASSSPGLAGENIQYF
TGTGCCAGCAGCTCCCCGGGACTAGCGGGAGAAAACATTCAGTACTTC
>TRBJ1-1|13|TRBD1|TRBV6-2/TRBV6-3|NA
CASLHRGNTEAFF
TGTGCCAGCCTACACAGGGGGAACACTGAAGCTTTCTTT
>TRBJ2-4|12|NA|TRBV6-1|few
CASSTVGNIQYF
TGTGCCAGCAGTACCGTCGGGAACATTCAGTACTTC
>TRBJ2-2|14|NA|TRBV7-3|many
CASALGGPTGELFF
TGTGCCAGCGCCTTAGGGGGGCCCACCGGGGAGCTGTTTTTT
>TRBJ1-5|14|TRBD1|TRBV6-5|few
CASRTGGLNQPQHF
TGTGCCAGCAGGACAGGGGGGTTAAATCAGCCCCAGCATTTT
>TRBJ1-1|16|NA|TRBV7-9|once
CASSLGKWQGKTEAFF
TGTGCCAGCAGCTTAGGTAAATGGCAGGGTAAAACTGAAGCTTTCTTT
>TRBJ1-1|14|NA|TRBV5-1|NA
CASRVQGSTTEAFF
TGCGCCAGCAGGGTACAGGGTAGCACTACTGAAGCTTTCTTT
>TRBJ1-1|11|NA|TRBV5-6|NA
CATSGGGRTFF
TGTGCCACCTCGGGGGGCGGAAGAACTTTCTTT
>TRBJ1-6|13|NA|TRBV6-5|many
CASSAQGDSPLHF
TGTGCCAGCAGTGCACAGGGTGATTCACCCCTCCACTTT
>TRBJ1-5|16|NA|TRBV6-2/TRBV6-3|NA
CASGYPGTGGNQPQHF
TGTGCCAGCGGTTACCCTGGGACGGGAGGTAACCAGCCCCAGCATTTT
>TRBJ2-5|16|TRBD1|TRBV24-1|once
CATRGLGTGLEETQYF
TGTGCCACCAGGGGCCTTGGGACAGGGTTGGAAGAGACCCAGTACTTC